The clone carrying this T cell receptor beta chain was seen many times. The antigen remains undetermined. The sample originates from a study of spatial heterogeneity in lung cancer. Study-level information: Alpha-chain detections were consistently fewer than beta-chain detections among the sequences. Matched bulk RNA-seq provided a T cell module score, and TCR transcript counts in tumor regions correlated strongly with it. Notes on the study in general: Counts of expanded alpha and beta TCRs within tumors tracked the tumor nonsynonymous mutation count.

TCRdb reprocessed the 5' RACE reads with MiXCR, giving one entry per CDR3 protein. The sample yields about 9,900 distinct CDR3 sequences, over 6% seen once. Time point specified: sample taken at primary tumor resection. Samples came from 65 to 75 TRACERx patients with untreated early-stage lung cancer. The CDR3 totals 13 residues. V was pared by 8 bases and J by 5 bases, with 15 bases between. Germline V gene sequence: CDR1 SGHVS, CDR2 FNYEAQ. This TCR was sampled from a female donor with early-stage non-small cell lung cancer. The chain combines TRBV7-6 with TRBJ2-5; no clear D gene. The sample consisted of lung tumor tissue, taken at surgery. The CDR3 DNA sequence: TGTGCCAGCTCCCCCCTGGGGTTGGAGACCCAGTACTTC. Protein product: CASSPLGLETQYF.